The clone carrying this TCR beta chain was observed many times. This sample is part of a study of identical twins. TCRdb re-derived calls from the 5' RACE reads in MiXCR, one entry per CDR3 protein. The data hold hundreds of thousands of distinct CDR3 sequences, with about 12% observed a single time. The CDR3 runs 15 residues. In germline, CDR1 is SGDLS, CDR2 YYNGEE. V was trimmed by 0 bases and J by 1 base, leaving 5 bases between them. The sample was also linked to a second study, of yellow fever vaccine responses in identical twins.

The TCR sequence derives from a woman aged 18 to 35 in good health. Sequences were obtained from PBMCs. The V and J genes are TRBV9 and TRBJ2-6; D is ambiguous. The CDR3: CASSVGGSGANVLTF. The CDR3 DNA is TGTGCCAGCAGCGTAGGTGGATCTGGGGCCAACGTCCTGACTTTC.